This entry lists 13 T cell receptor beta chains sequenced from one sample in a study of PD-1 blockade in classical Hodgkin lymphoma. Every patient relapsed after autologous stem cell transplantation, and brentuximab vedotin exposure varied. TCRdb's table, derived via immunoSEQ multiplex PCR, lists solely in-frame clones and lacks some. The sample yields around 8,000 clones, roughly 80% seen once. The sequencing here drew on peripheral blood mononuclear cells (PBMCs), taken at baseline. The receptors were sampled from a human donor with classical Hodgkin lymphoma.

This chain connects TRBV7-9 to TRBJ2-7; 12 bases match TRBD2. CDR3 size: 14 residues. The germline CDR1 and CDR2 sequences are SEHNR and FQNEAQ (reference sequence). V dropped 5 bases and J dropped 4; count of bases not matched to a gene: 3. This chain's CDR3 is CASSLTSGRYEQYF. DNA of the CDR3: TGTGCCAGCAGCCTAACTAGCGGGAGGTACGAGCAGTACTTC.

This clone was seen just once. V is TRBV7-7 and J is TRBJ2-1, with TRBD2 matching 8 bases. After removal of 5 bases from V and 7 bases from J, the junction contained 10 bases not matched to a gene. This CDR3 is built from 15 residues. The germline CDR1 and CDR2 sequences are SSHAT and FNYEAQ (reference sequence). CDR3 coding DNA: TGTGCCAGCAGCCAGGGACTCAGCGGGAGTAATGAGCAGTTCTTC. Its protein product is CASSQGLSGSNEQFF.

This sequence joins TRBV19 and TRBJ2-2; 7 nucleotides align to TRBD1. This CDR3 has 16 amino acids. V shed 1 base, J shed 4 bases, and the junction held 6 bases outside the gene matches. The V gene's germline CDR1 is LNHDA and CDR2 SQIVND (reference sequence). The CDR3 reads CASSIVFRQGTGELFF. Here the CDR3 DNA reads TGTGCCAGTAGTATAGTATTTCGACAGGGCACCGGGGAGCTGTTTTTT.

The rearrangement joins TRBV9 to TRBJ2-2; D is undetermined. The V end lost 3 bases, the J end lost 0 bases, and 9 bases lay between the germline ends. Per the germline V gene, CDR1 is SGDLS and CDR2 is YYNGEE. CDR3 size: 15 residues. The CDR3 DNA is TGTGCCAGCAGCGAGCTCTTCGCGAACACCGGGGAGCTGTTTTTT. Its protein product is CASSELFANTGELFF.

V usage is TRBV30 and J usage is TRBJ2-1; tentative D call: TRBD2 (6 bases). Germline V gene data show CDR1 as GTSNPN and CDR2 as SVGIG (reference sequence). The CDR3 runs 15 residues. Trimming cost V 1 base and J 8 bases, with 18 bases left between them. CDR3 nucleotides: TGTGCCTGGAGTGACGGCGGGAAAGTGAGCCATGAGCAGTTCTTC. Its protein is CAWSDGGKVSHEQFF. The complete variable domain, with remaining parts taken from reference TRBV30 and TRBJ2-1, reads SQTIHQWPATLVQPVGSPLSLECTVEGTSNPNLYWYRQAAGRGLQLLFYSVGIGQISSEVPQNLSASRPQDRQFILSSKKLLLSDSGFYLCAWSDGGKVSHEQFFGPGTRLTVL.

V usage is TRBV5-6 and J usage is TRBJ2-5; D remains unclear. V gave up 3 bases and J gave up 1 base, with 7 bases separating them. Per the germline V gene, CDR1 is SGHDT and CDR2 is YYEEEE. The CDR3 loop spans 13 amino acids. In DNA form, the CDR3 reads TGTGCCAGCAGCTCCCCGACCCAAGAGACCCAGTACTTC. Encoded protein: CASSSPTQETQYF.

This sequence joins TRBV5-1 and TRBJ2-2, with 9 bases fitting TRBD1. Trimming cost V 4 bases and J 4 bases; bases outside gene matches: 11. Looked up from germline, CDR1 is SGHRS and CDR2 is YFSETQ. The CDR3 spans 17 residues. The CDR3 spells CASSPGQGSAPTGELFF. Here the CDR3 DNA reads TGCGCCAGCAGCCCCGGACAGGGGAGCGCACCCACCGGGGAGCTGTTTTTT. The whole variable domain, remainder taken from reference TRBV5-1 and TRBJ2-2, is KAGVTQTPRYLIKTRGQQVTLSCSPISGHRSVSWYQQTPGQGLQFLFEYFSETQRNKGNFPGRFSGRQFSNSRSEMNVSTLELGDSALYLCASSPGQGSAPTGELFFGEGSRLTVL.

The chain uses TRBV25-1 and TRBJ2-7, with D perhaps assigned TRBD1 or TRBD2 (6 bases each). This CDR3 contains 14 residues. Trimming pared 6 bases from V and 2 bases from J, leaving 14 bases between. The V gene's germline CDR1 is MGHDK and CDR2 SYGVNS. CDR3 DNA: TGTGCCAGCAGCCCCTCCGGGGGCCCCTACGAGCAGTACTTC. Protein sequence: CASSPSGGPYEQYF.

The V and J genes are TRBV4-2 and TRBJ2-7, with D tentatively TRBD1 (5 bases). The CDR3 has 15 residues. The V and J ends lost 4 bases and 3 bases respectively, with 16 bases between them. Germline V gene lookup returns CDR1 LGHNA and CDR2 YNFKEQ. Here the CDR3 reads CASSPLENQGYEQYF. The CDR3 region has the DNA TGTGCCAGCAGCCCGTTGGAGAATCAGGGCTACGAGCAGTACTTC.

The chain employs TRBV18 and TRBJ1-2; D is uncertain. The CDR3 has 12 residues. Germline V gene lookup returns CDR1 KGHSH and CDR2 LQKENI. The V end lost 5 bases, the J end lost 0 bases, and 4 bases lay between the germline ends. The CDR3 DNA reads TGTGCCAGCTCAGCTACTAACTATGGCTACACCTTC. It translates to CASSATNYGYTF.

The V and J genes are TRBV30 and TRBJ2-7; 8 bases line up with TRBD1. The CDR3 totals 12 residues. Looked up from germline, CDR1 is GTSNPN and CDR2 is SVGIG (reference sequence). The ends lost 7 bases at V and 1 base at J; junction bases unmatched: 3. CDR3 nucleotide sequence: TGTGCCTTTTGGGACAGGTCCTACGAGCAGTACTTC. It encodes CAFWDRSYEQYF.

The V and J genes are TRBV11-3 and TRBJ2-2, with a tentative D call TRBD2 (5 bases). Germline V lookup: CDR1 SGHNT, CDR2 YENEEA. CDR3 length equals 18 residues. V was cut by 4 bases and J by 1 base, with 19 bases left in between. The CDR3 DNA follows: TGTGCCAGCAGCTCACCTAGTACTCGCCGGGGGAACACCGGGGAGCTGTTTTTT. It yields the protein CASSSPSTRRGNTGELFF.

This chain connects TRBV29-1 to TRBJ2-3, with 8 bases fitting TRBD1. CDR1 is SQVTM and CDR2 is ANQGSEA in the germline V gene. The junction had 4 bases not matched to a gene; V was cut back by 7 bases and J by 1 base. The CDR3 spans 13 residues. The CDR3 sequence: CSAPTGGTDTQYF. In DNA form, the CDR3 reads TGCAGCGCCCCGACAGGGGGCACAGATACGCAGTATTTT.